Shown below are 19 T cell receptor beta chains from a single sample sequenced in a study of control samples from healthy donors and cancer patients. Some clones are missing from TCRdb's copy, which holds only in-frame ones; the method was immunoSEQ multiplex PCR. The data contain some 150,000 clones, 80% to 95% of them singletons. The material sequenced was blood. The receptor source for this set is a man aged 30 to 45 in good health.

The chain carries TRBV6-1 and TRBJ1-2, with 7 positions matching TRBD1. Germline lookup yields CDR1 MNHNS and CDR2 SASEGT. J was trimmed by 6 bases and V by 0 bases; bases with no gene match: 7. The length of the CDR3 is 15 residues. This CDR3 is CASSEARQGRDGYTF. CDR3 nucleotide sequence: TGTGCCAGCAGTGAAGCCAGACAGGGAAGGGATGGCTACACCTTC.

The rearrangement links TRBV7-9 to TRBJ1-5, with TRBD1 as a possible D gene (6 bases). Trimming removed 1 base from V and 2 bases from J, with 15 bases in between. CDR1 and CDR2 (germline): SEHNR, FQNEAQ (reference sequence). The CDR3 runs 17 residues. CDR3 nucleotide sequence: TGTGCCAGCAGCTTAGAAACAGGGCTGGGGGGCAATCAGCCCCAGCATTTT. It codes for CASSLETGLGGNQPQHF.

The genes are TRBV7-9 and TRBJ2-3; D could derive from TRBD1 or TRBD2 (6 bases each). The germline V gene has CDR1 SEHNR and CDR2 FQNEAQ (reference sequence). This CDR3 region has 15 residues. The ends were cut back, 5 bases at V and 2 bases at J, with 14 bases in the middle. CDR3 DNA sequence: TGTGCCAGCAGCCTCACCCCGGGGGCCACAGATACGCAGTATTTT. Translating gives CASSLTPGATDTQYF.

The rearrangement uses TRBV11-2 and TRBJ1-2, with D unresolved. Trimming took off 1 base at V and 0 bases at J, with 3 bases between the two ends. Germline V CDR1 and CDR2: SGHAT, FQNNGV. The CDR3 spans 13 residues. CDR3 nucleotide sequence: TGTGCCAGCAGCTTAGCAACTAACTATGGCTACACCTTC. Protein: CASSLATNYGYTF.

The chain couples TRBV28 to TRBJ2-7, with 7 bases aligning to TRBD1. This CDR3 is built from 16 residues. Per germline, CDR1 MDHEN and CDR2 SYDVKM. V was pared by 4 bases and J by 4 bases, with 13 bases of the junction left unmatched. The CDR3 protein is CASSSPQGPAGYEQYF. The CDR3 nucleotides are TGTGCCAGCAGTTCCCCACAGGGGCCAGCAGGTTACGAGCAGTACTTC.

The chain combines TRBV5-8 with TRBJ2-1; the D is unclear. In germline, CDR1 is SGHTS, CDR2 YDEGEE. V was cut by 0 bases and J by 2 bases, with 9 bases left in between. The CDR3 contains 15 residues. The CDR3 DNA follows: TGTGCCAGCAGCTTGGGTGGCGGAACCTACAATGAGCAGTTCTTC. Its protein product is CASSLGGGTYNEQFF.

The chain uses TRBV7-4 and TRBJ1-6; 8 bases match TRBD1. The CDR3 contains 14 residues. V was pared by 3 bases and J by 9 bases, with 4 bases of the junction left unmatched. The V gene's germline CDR1 is SGHVT and CDR2 SQSDAQ. Written as DNA, the CDR3 is TGTGCCAGCAGCTTTGGACAGGGCCGTTCACCCCTCCACTTT. It translates to CASSFGQGRSPLHF.

The chain is built from TRBV2 and TRBJ2-1; 10 nucleotides match TRBD2. V gave up 6 bases and J gave up 3 bases; unmatched junction bases: 11. The CDR3 covers 17 residues. The V gene's germline CDR1 is SNHLY and CDR2 FYNNEI. The CDR3 sequence is CASRLGRSGGVYNEQFF. For the CDR3, the DNA is TGTGCCAGCAGACTTGGACGCAGCGGGGGGGTCTACAATGAGCAGTTCTTC. The full variable domain, with the rest looked up from reference TRBV2 and TRBJ2-1, is EPEVTQTPSHQVTQMGQEVILRCVPISNHLYFYWYRQILGQKVEFLVSFYNNEISEKSEIFDDQFSVERPDGSNFTLKIRSTKLEDSAMYFCASRLGRSGGVYNEQFFGPGTRLTVL.

This chain links TRBV29-1 with TRBJ2-7; D perhaps matches TRBD1 (6 bases). The V gene's germline CDR1 is SQVTM and CDR2 ANQGSEA. The CDR3 covers 11 residues. V lost 4 bases and J 4 bases, leaving 8 bases between the germline ends. For the CDR3, the DNA is TGCAGCGTTGGGACAGAATACGAGCAGTACTTC. This translates into CSVGTEYEQYF.

CDR3 DNA: TGTGCCAGCAGTTCCGGACTAGCGGGGGGGGATGAGCAGTTCTTC. Translating it yields CASSSGLAGGDEQFF. The chain uses TRBV6-5 and TRBJ2-1, with 15 bases identical to TRBD2. CDR1 and CDR2 (germline): MNHEY, SVGAGI. Germline trimming cut 4 bases from V and 8 bases from J; bases unmatched to any gene: 3. The CDR3 runs to 15 residues.

This rearrangement joins TRBV19 to TRBJ1-2, with a weak D call TRBD1 (5 bases). Germline assignment: CDR1 LNHDA and CDR2 SQIVND (reference sequence). Trimming removed 6 bases from V and 6 bases from J, with 14 bases in between. This CDR3 is built from 13 residues. The DNA of the CDR3 is TGTGCCAGTAGGTCTTCGCCGGGGGATGGCTACACCTTC. It translates to CASRSSPGDGYTF. The full variable domain, completed using reference TRBV19 and TRBJ1-2, is DGGITQSPKYLFRKEGQNVTLSCEQNLNHDAMYWYRQDPGQGLRLIYYSQIVNDFQKGDIAEGYSVSREKKESFPLTVTSAQKNPTAFYLCASRSSPGDGYTFGSGTRLTVV.

The rearrangement joins TRBV5-6 to TRBJ2-2; D uncertain. This CDR3 spans 14 amino acids. Trimming pared 0 bases from V and 8 bases from J, leaving 11 bases between. CDR1 and CDR2 (germline): SGHDT, YYEEEE. The DNA for the CDR3 is TGTGCCAGCAGCTTGGCGGACCGTCGTGGGGAGCTGTTTTTT. Its protein product is CASSLADRRGELFF.

This chain joins TRBV11-2 and TRBJ2-3, with TRBD2 identical over 7 bases. Germline CDR1 reads SGHAT; CDR2 reads FQNNGV. The CDR3 is 15 residues long. Trimming removed 2 bases from V and 3 bases from J; junction bases left unmatched: 5. DNA for the CDR3: TGTGCCAGCAGCTTAACGGGGGGTTTAACAGATACGCAGTATTTT. This translates into CASSLTGGLTDTQYF.

The rearrangement uses TRBV9 and TRBJ1-1; a weak D match, TRBD1 (6 bases). Deletions cut 3 bases from V and 6 bases from J, with 12 bases between. The CDR3 extends over 13 amino acids. Germline V gene lookup returns CDR1 SGDLS and CDR2 YYNGEE. CDR3 in DNA: TGTGCCAGCAGCGAATCCCCAGGGGCTGAAGCTTTCTTT. It yields the protein CASSESPGAEAFF.

The chain has TRBV5-4 and TRBJ2-2; 7 bases align to TRBD1. CDR3 size: 15 residues. The V and J ends lost 2 bases and 4 bases, in that order; junction bases with no gene match: 5. CDR1 and CDR2 from the germline V gene are SGHNT and YYREEE (reference sequence). The chain's CDR3 is CASSLTGTVTGELFF. Written as DNA, the CDR3 is TGTGCCAGCAGCTTAACCGGGACAGTCACCGGGGAGCTGTTTTTT.

This clone was counted once. This chain connects TRBV6-1 to TRBJ1-1; 7 nucleotides agree with TRBD1. The germline V gene encodes CDR1 MNHNS and CDR2 SASEGT. The CDR3 has 17 amino acids. Unmatched junction bases numbered 10, after V lost 2 bases and J lost 1 base. The CDR3 DNA is TGTGCCAGCAGTGAACTTTGGGGGAGGGGGCGGAACACTGAAGCTTTCTTT. This encodes CASSELWGRGRNTEAFF.

Only one count was recorded for this clone. The V gene is TRBV25-1, the J gene TRBJ1-2; D uncertain. The germline V and J ends were trimmed by 6 bases and 4 bases, with 6 bases remaining between them. The CDR3 is 11 amino acids. Germline V gives CDR1 MGHDK, CDR2 SYGVNS. The CDR3 here is CASRAIYGYTF. For the CDR3, the DNA is TGTGCCAGCAGGGCGATCTATGGCTACACCTTC.

This chain joins TRBV6-2 or TRBV6-3 and TRBJ2-3, with 14 nucleotides matching TRBD2. There are 17 residues in the CDR3. V trimming: 6 bases; J trimming: 3 bases; junction bases outside the gene matches: 8. Germline values: CDR1 MNHEY, CDR2 SVGEGT. CDR3 sequence (DNA): TGTGCCAGCAGCCCTACTGGGACTAGCGGGGGTACAGATACGCAGTATTTT. This translates into CASSPTGTSGGTDTQYF.

DNA of the CDR3: TGTGCCAGCAGTGGCAGGGACACTATGAACACTGAAGCTTTCTTT. This translates into CASSGRDTMNTEAFF. The rearrangement joins TRBV6-6 to TRBJ1-1, with D possibly TRBD1 on 6 matching bases. V was trimmed by 5 bases and J by 0 bases, leaving 13 bases between them. The CDR3 runs to 15 residues. The germline V gene has CDR1 MNHNY and CDR2 SVGAGI (reference sequence).